This TCR beta chain was identified during a study of T cell repertoires in ileal Crohn's disease. Across the study: Operated complications were stricturing disease (about 60%) and penetrating disease (approximately 39%). Thiopurines (fewer than 12) or anti-TNF agents (around 17) were given postoperatively to about half.

Clones were sequenced by immunoSEQ multiplex PCR, and TCRdb holds only the in-frame ones, with some missing. Among 13,000 to 15,000 clones listed, over 60% were seen once. For this clone: The target antigen is unknown.

General study findings and limits: Compared with non-smokers, active smokers at surgery showed more clonal expansions. Compared with CD4 T cells, sorted CD8 cells carried more expanded clones.

This CDR3 spans 17 amino acids. V shed 4 bases, J shed 3 bases, and the junction held 8 bases outside the gene matches. Germline V gene lookup returns CDR1 SGHRS and CDR2 YFSETQ. The source material was ileal tissue. This TCR was recovered from an adult with Crohn's disease. The V and J genes are TRBV5-1 and TRBJ2-3; 13 bases line up with TRBD2. DNA for the CDR3: TGCGCCAGCAGCCAAATGACTAGCGGGGGGCTAACAGATACGCAGTATTTT. Protein: CASSQMTSGGLTDTQYF.